The next 4 T cell receptor beta chains were all read from a single sample in a study of OX40 agonist ivuxolimab in advanced cancers. Here immunoSEQ multiplex PCR was the method, and the copy in TCRdb shows in-frame clones only, minus some. The table records tens of thousands of clones, around 80% of them present only once. The sample here was CD4+ or CD8+ T cells sorted from blood, taken in a trial of the OX40 agonist ivuxolimab. The source of these receptors is an adult with an advanced solid tumor such as melanoma, head and neck, liver or kidney cancer.

This chain connects TRBV4-1 to TRBJ1-5; D unresolved. Germline V CDR1 and CDR2: MGHRA, YSYEKL. Trimming took 0 bases from V and 6 from J, leaving 12 bases between them. This CDR3 is built from 15 residues. CDR3: CASSQDGWGGQPQHF. The CDR3, as DNA: TGCGCCAGCAGCCAAGATGGGTGGGGTGGTCAGCCCCAGCATTTT.

The gene calls are TRBV7-9 and TRBJ1-2; D possibly corresponds to TRBD1 (5 bases). Germline CDR1 SEHNR, CDR2 FQNEAQ (reference sequence). The CDR3 is 15 amino acids. Trimming removed 2 bases from V and 4 bases from J, with 14 bases in between. Here the CDR3 reads CASSLNTGTAYGYTF. The CDR3 DNA is TGTGCCAGCAGCTTAAATACCGGGACCGCCTATGGCTACACCTTC.

About this clone: One end of the junction does not line up with germline, which may come from a read error. CDR3 sequence (DNA): TGTGCCAGCAGCCATGGGGGCAGGGGGAGCGCAGATTCGCAGTATTTT. This translates into CASSHGGRGSADSQYF. This chain connects TRBV11-1 to TRBJ2-3; 7 nucleotides align to TRBD1. This CDR3 is built from 16 residues. Per germline, CDR1 SGHAT and CDR2 FQDESV (reference sequence).

Concerning this clone itself: A read error may account for a junction end that differs from germline. This chain connects TRBV28 to TRBJ1-2; perhaps TRBD1 as D (6 bases). CDR3 length: 13 amino acids. CDR1 is MDHEN, CDR2 SYDVKM, per germline. As DNA, the CDR3 is TGTGCCAGCAGTCCTCCCGCCAGGGGCCGGATAGCCTTC. It specifies CASSPPARGRIAF.